Below, one T cell receptor (beta chain) is given with its context. Its target antigen remains unknown. One base away there is no much larger clone; base qualities are not given. This entry belongs to a study of blood T cell repertoires in COVID-19 (dated by TCRdb to about 2020). As for the study more broadly: The collaborator samples originated in the United States, Italy and Spain and spanned the acute and convalescent phases of COVID-19. The prospective study material was composed of cDNA or gDNA derived from T cells, B-cell-depleted T cells, or PBMCs. Deeply sampled blood TCRbeta repertoires from subjects exposed to, actively infected with, or recovered from COVID-19 were included in the dataset. The repertoires were made available in a free public database intended to serve as a resource for research on the immune response to SARS-CoV-2. The samples were drawn from two sources: the first 160 participants of the ongoing ImmuneRACE study, and some 1,300 subjects contributed by 6 global collaborators. Sample metadata almost always included a de-identified subject ID, COVID-19 status, age in years and sex. Where available, HLA class I and class II types were obtained from metadata supplied by the sample provider rather than from assay-based typing.

The collaborating institutions used their own protocols to collect whole blood in K2EDTA tubes. For TCRbeta analysis, collaborator samples were shipped as frozen whole blood, as isolated PBMCs, or as DNA extracted from either sample type. Per the germline V gene (reference sequence), LNHDA is the CDR1 and SQIVND is the CDR2. For this chain, trimming is 9 bases at the V end and 15 bases at the J end, and the number of junction bases without a gene match is 17. The CDR3 starts with the cysteine, ends with the phenylalanine, and has 14 residues. The retained sequence is limited to the CDR3, 42 bases, with the frame set at the first base. TCRbeta CDR3 regions were amplified from genomic DNA using the immunoSEQ Assay, a bias-controlled multiplex PCR. In the authors' own workflow: Within the assay, amplification of reference gene primers was used to estimate how many nucleated cells each sample contained. To quantify the absolute abundance of each unique TCRbeta CDR3 rearrangement, sequence reads were collapsed and filtered. Productive Simpson clonality was computed per sample as the square root of Simpson's diversity index over productive rearrangements. Drawn from immuneACCESS, this table holds only the in-frame rearrangements with V and J called that TCRdb kept. Clones are partly lost; checked studies trace under half to an unresolved V gene and leave the rest unexplained. V, J and clone size were drawn from that table, and D and trimming were deduced from the DNA. The sample table holds 200,000 to 250,000 clones, of which 60% to 85% were seen once. The top ten constitute approximately 6% of the sample.

Results and caveats for the whole study, not just this receptor: The quantity of clinical and demographic metadata differed by source and by participant and was supplied without curation.

The sample consisted of peripheral blood. The sequence links TRBV19 to TRBJ2-3; 11 of the junction bases match TRBD1. The receptor was isolated from a woman between 70 and 85 years old with acute or convalescent COVID-19. CDR3 sequence: CASLPGQGAGRIYF. The bases are TGTGCCAGCCTACCCGGACAGGGGGCCGGCAGGATATATTTT.